This T cell receptor (beta chain) was identified during a study of tumor-infiltrating lymphocytes in primary liver carcinoma (dated by TCRdb to 2015 to 2018). A note on the overall study: Between late 2015 and March 2016, a few patients in China with histopathologically diagnosed primary liver carcinoma had their tumors surgically resected. Of the five patients, three men and two women aged 30 to 69 years, four had hepatocellular carcinoma and one had combined HCC and intrahepatic cholangiocarcinoma. Tumors of the five patients were stage T1-T3 N0M0 with maximum diameters of 4.2 to 10 cm. Samples yielded roughly 3.5 to 8 million productive TCRbeta reads; read depth did not differ significantly between tissue types. For each liver tumor, the study sampled five regions along with adjacent normal tissue and blood, and applied TCRbeta repertoire sequencing, expression microarrays and whole-exome sequencing. TCRbeta repertoire sequencing covered about 35 specimens from 5 patients: 25 or so tumor regions, 5 adjacent noncancerous liver tissues and 5 peripheral blood samples. Reproducibility between technical replicate repertoires was high, with correlation coefficients above 0.98 and mean shared-clone rates approximately 0.91.

This clonotype was recorded at least ten times. Its antigen specificity is not known. Base quality data are lacking; no much larger clone is found one base away. The full study reports these points: Only a few patients were included in the study, and the authors note that the findings should be validated in a larger study. Because only the TCR beta chain was sequenced and unpaired alpha chains were not captured, true repertoire diversity is likely underestimated. Bulk unsorted samples precluded comparing CD4+ and CD8+ T cell repertoires. A significantly larger repertoire fraction was made up by the top 250 clones in tumors than in blood (p = 0.039). Repertoire overlap was higher between tumor regions (mean roughly 35%) than tumor-adjacent (around 17%) or tumor-blood (about 14%) pairs, consistent with antigen-driven expansion.

Using a constant-region primer and ProtoScript II reverse transcriptase, TCRbeta-specific cDNA was reverse-transcribed from roughly 460 ng total RNA. Construction of the TCRbeta libraries relied on three nested rounds of multiplex PCR, following a slightly modified ARM-PCR procedure. Each of the first two PCR rounds ran for around 10 cycles using multiplex TRBV1-TRBV30 forward primers together with a Cbeta reverse primer. A final 25-cycle PCR with Deep VentR polymerase added sample barcodes and Illumina adapters. Amplicons of 200-500 bp were gel-purified with a QIAquick gel extraction kit before sequencing. TCRbeta amplicons were sequenced on an Illumina HiSeq 2500 with 250-bp paired-end reads. From the authors' description of their analysis: To recover full CDR3 sequences, reads were quality-trimmed using Trimmomatic v0.33 and paired reads were then merged using FLASH v1.2.11. V, D and J germline segments were assigned to the rearranged TCRbeta sequences using MiGEC v1.2.1b. Clonotype statistics, along with Shannon-Wiener diversity indices, were calculated using VDJtools v1.0.0. To cut down on sampling bias, every analysis after diversity analysis relied on just the 250 most abundant clonotypes from each sample. TCRdb ran its own pipeline on the public reads, namely fastp trimming at Q25 and MiXCR clone calling, and kept in-frame beta chains. CDR3 protein duplicates are merged, each entry listing the most common genes and DNA. The V and J calls come from TCRdb's annotation, not from the publication. In all, the sample holds 250,000 to 400,000 distinct CDR3 sequences, and roughly two thirds of those were seen once. Approximately 9.4% of the sample belongs to the ten largest clones.

From the germline V gene, CDR1 is ENHRY and CDR2 is SYGVKD. The CDR3 measures 15 amino acids from cysteine to phenylalanine. The DNA shown is the 45-base CDR3, in frame from base 1. V is clipped by 2 bases and J by 5 bases, and the sequence between their germline boundaries is 10 bases long. TRIzol reagent was used to extract blood RNA from unsorted whole blood, while the DNeasy Blood & Tissue kit provided the germline DNA. Patients had chronic HBV infection and were treatment-naive at sampling. Before surgery, approximately 4 milliliters of peripheral blood were collected into K2EDTA tubes. The material sequenced was peripheral blood. This clonotype originated in a man aged 35 to 55 with primary liver carcinoma and hepatitis B virus infection. The chain is encoded by TRBV10-3 joined to TRBJ2-6; the D gene assignment is ambiguous. The CDR3 is CAISEDGLRANVLTF. The DNA sequence reads TGTGCCATCAGTGAGGACGGTCTAAGGGCCAACGTCCTGACTTTC.